The 2 T cell receptor beta chains in this list originate from one sample, sequenced in a study of blood T cell repertoires in COVID-19 (dated by TCRdb to about 2020). The library was prepared using the immunoSEQ multiplex PCR assay. In TCRdb, the immuneACCESS table is reduced to in-frame sequences with V and J assigned. These tables do not hold every clone; where another copy was compared, an unresolved V gene accounts for under half, and the others remain unexplained. In this sample the table shows a few hundred thousand clones, roughly 87% of which occur a single time. In total, the top ten clones hold approximately 5% of the sample. The sequencing sample was made of PBMCs or T cells enriched from blood (not recorded which). The receptors stem from a woman in her twenties or thirties who had recovered from COVID-19.

This chain connects TRBV29-1 to TRBJ1-2, with TRBD1 identical over 9 bases. The germline gives CDR1 SQVTM, CDR2 ANQGSEA. The CDR3 runs 14 residues. Losses at the gene ends were 7 bases for V and 2 bases for J; bases not matched to a gene: 8. CDR3 loop: CSATRGQGNYGYTF. The CDR3 DNA sequence: TGCAGCGCGACTAGGGGACAGGGAAACTATGGCTACACCTTC.

The chain uses TRBV19 and TRBJ2-1, with D perhaps matching TRBD1 (6 bases). The CDR3 consists of 15 residues. Germline CDR1 LNHDA, CDR2 SQIVND (reference sequence). V was trimmed by 3 bases and J by 5 bases, leaving 14 bases between them. CDR3 nucleotide sequence: TGTGCCAGTAGTATCAGGGGACCTTCGAACAATGAGCAGTTCTTC. Its protein is CASSIRGPSNNEQFF. Full variable domain (remainder filled in from reference TRBV19 and TRBJ2-1): DGGITQSPKYLFRKEGQNVTLSCEQNLNHDAMYWYRQDPGQGLRLIYYSQIVNDFQKGDIAEGYSVSREKKESFPLTVTSAQKNPTAFYLCASSIRGPSNNEQFFGPGTRLTVL.